This TCR beta chain was identified in a study of blood T cell repertoires in COVID-19. This CDR3 has 14 residues. The germline V gene has CDR1 SGHNT and CDR2 YYREEE (reference sequence). Between the trimmed V and J ends, which lost 0 bases and 0 bases, there was a span of 6 bases. TCRdb keeps only in-frame clones here, not all; method: immunoSEQ multiplex PCR. Among more than 300,000 clones listed, around 87% were seen once. This chain uses TRBV5-4 with TRBJ1-1; D uncertain. Sequencing was performed on peripheral blood. The receptor comes from a middle-aged woman with COVID-19, enrolled during active disease. CDR3 residues: CASSLDRLNTEAFF. CDR3 DNA sequence: TGTGCCAGCAGCTTGGACAGACTGAACACTGAAGCTTTCTTT. Full variable domain (missing parts from reference TRBV5-4 and TRBJ1-1): ETGVTQSPTHLIKTRGQQVTLRCSSQSGHNTVSWYQQALGQGPQFIFQYYREEENGRGNFPPRFSGLQFPNYSSELNVNALELDDSALYLCASSLDRLNTEAFFGQGTRLTVV.